Shown below are 15 T cell receptor beta chains from a single sample sequenced in a study of human T cells and chemical hapten exposure. MiXCR, run by TCRdb on the RACE reads, gives a single entry per CDR3 protein. The sample shows fewer than 100,000 distinct CDR3 sequences, over 10% of them seen only once. The time point denotes: patch test 1, 2 weeks after DPC sensitization. The treatment: therapeutic diphenylcyclopropenone sensitization with weekly scalp DPC. This specimen was whole blood, taken in connection with sensitization to the hapten diphenylcyclopropenone (DPC). The origin of the receptors is a middle-aged woman with alopecia areata. Some clones in this sample may be carry-over from other donors' samples.

This clonotype was seen more than once but under ten times. The chain carries TRBV20-1 and TRBJ2-6; D ambiguous. V shed 0 bases and J shed 3 bases, with 6 bases lying between them. Looked up from germline, CDR1 is DFQATT and CDR2 is SNEGSKA (reference sequence). The CDR3 sequence is 14 residues long. The CDR3 is CSAREWDGANVLTF. DNA for the CDR3: TGCAGTGCTAGAGAATGGGATGGGGCCAACGTCCTGACTTTC.

The chain employs TRBV24-1 and TRBJ2-1; D is unresolved. V lost 2 bases and J 9 bases, leaving 4 bases between the germline ends. Germline assignment: CDR1 KGHDR and CDR2 SFDVKD. The CDR3 spans 11 residues. CDR3 nucleotide sequence: TGTGCCACCAGTGATTCGCGTGAGCAGTTCTTC. It yields the protein CATSDSREQFF.

This clonotype appeared many times. CDR3 sequence: CASTRRSSYNEQFF. The CDR3 DNA reads TGTGCCAGCACGCGAAGGAGCTCCTACAATGAGCAGTTCTTC. The V gene is TRBV28, the J gene TRBJ2-1; D unresolved. Trimming cost V 7 bases and J 0 bases, with 10 bases left between them. The CDR3 is made up of 14 amino acids. Germline-derived CDR1 and CDR2 are MDHEN and SYDVKM.

The gene calls are TRBV5-4 and TRBJ1-2; D is unresolved. The CDR3 length is 14 residues. The V gene lost 3 bases and the J gene lost 4 bases, with 13 bases spanning the gap. Germline CDR1 is SGHNT and CDR2 is YYREEE (reference sequence). CDR3 sequence: CASSSNTVAYGYTF. The CDR3 bases are TGTGCCAGCAGCTCTAATACAGTGGCCTATGGCTACACCTTC.

The rearrangement links TRBV3-1 to TRBJ1-1, with D possibly matching TRBD1 (5 bases). Germline V gives CDR1 LGHDT, CDR2 YNNKEL (reference sequence). V lost 1 base and J lost 0, with 12 bases in between. This CDR3 is 16 amino acids long. DNA for the CDR3: TGTGCCAGCAGCCAAGGGACGGGACTCTTGAACACTGAAGCTTTCTTT. Its translation is CASSQGTGLLNTEAFF.

In its sample, this clonotype was seen many times. The chain has TRBV20-1 and TRBJ2-3; a possible D gene is TRBD2 (6 bases). The CDR3 loop spans 13 amino acids. Trimming pared 2 bases from V and 4 bases from J, leaving 10 bases between. Germline V gene sequence: CDR1 DFQATT, CDR2 SNEGSKA (reference sequence). The CDR3 spells CSARFGGSDTQYF. The CDR3 bases are TGCAGTGCTAGATTCGGAGGGTCAGATACGCAGTATTTT.

This clonotype has ten or more counts. The chain combines TRBV29-1 with TRBJ1-2, with no clear D. V was pared by 1 base and J by 8 bases, with 8 bases between. Germline V gives CDR1 SQVTM, CDR2 ANQGSEA. The CDR3 has 11 residues. This CDR3 reads CSVEGGLGYTF. The DNA for the CDR3 is TGCAGCGTTGAAGGAGGGCTGGGCTACACCTTC.

The gene calls are TRBV7-9 and TRBJ1-5, with TRBD1 identical over 8 bases. The CDR3 is made up of 14 amino acids. Germline V CDR1 and CDR2: SEHNR, FQNEAQ (reference sequence). With V trimmed by 5 bases and J by 0 bases, 0 bases remained unmatched. The CDR3 spells CASSTGGSNQPQHF. CDR3 DNA sequence: TGTGCCAGCAGCACAGGGGGTAGCAATCAGCCCCAGCATTTT.

The chain combines TRBV6-2 or TRBV6-3 with TRBJ2-7; D call uncertain. Germline-derived CDR1 and CDR2 are MNHEY and SVGEGT. V gave up 0 bases and J gave up 3 bases, with 12 bases separating them. The CDR3 extends over 15 amino acids. In DNA, the CDR3 is TGTGCCAGCAGTTACTCGGCGCCTTATTACTACGAGCAGTACTTC. Its protein product is CASSYSAPYYYEQYF.

The table lists this clonotype with a few counts. The chain carries TRBV14 and TRBJ2-1; D gene uncertain. The germline gives CDR1 SGHDN, CDR2 FVKESK. This CDR3 is built from 14 residues. V gave up 4 bases and J gave up 0 bases, with 7 bases separating them. CDR3 amino acids: CASSRSSSYNEQFF. CDR3 nucleotides: TGTGCCAGCAGCCGTTCGAGCTCCTACAATGAGCAGTTCTTC.

Points on this clonotype: Given a much more abundant clone one base away, this may be a read error. The rearrangement joins TRBV7-6 to TRBJ2-5; a weak D match, TRBD2 (5 bases). Germline CDR1 reads SGHVS; CDR2 reads FNYEAQ. Trimming took 2 bases from V and 5 from J, leaving 15 bases between them. This CDR3 spans 15 amino acids. CDR3 loop: CASSLMLGEEETQYF. CDR3 coding DNA: TGTGCCAGCAGCTTAATGTTGGGAGAGGAGGAGACCCAGTACTTC.

This clonotype came up a few times. The chain has TRBV6-2 or TRBV6-3 and TRBJ2-3, with TRBD2 identical over 10 bases. CDR3 length equals 16 residues. CDR1 and CDR2 from the germline V gene are MNHEY and SVGEGT. Germline trimming cut 9 bases from V and 7 bases from J; bases unmatched to any gene: 16. In DNA, the CDR3 is TGTGCCAGTGTCACCCCGTTAGCGGGAGGCGTGAATACGCAGTATTTT. It specifies CASVTPLAGGVNTQYF.

The V and J genes are TRBV28 and TRBJ1-4; D gene ambiguous. This CDR3 region has 12 residues. Germline CDR1 is MDHEN and CDR2 is SYDVKM. Trimming shortened V by 6 bases and J by 15 bases, and 17 bases separated the two germline ends. The CDR3 is CASRGISWKLFF. The CDR3 bases are TGTGCCAGCAGGGGGATAAGTTGGAAGTTGTTTTTT.

The sample holds a few counts of this clonotype. V usage is TRBV7-9 and J usage is TRBJ1-5; D possibly corresponds to TRBD1 (5 bases). The CDR3 has 14 amino acids. V lost 5 bases, J lost 9 bases, and 17 bases lay in between. CDR1 is SEHNR, CDR2 FQNEAQ, per germline (reference sequence). In nucleotides, the CDR3 is TGTGCCAGCAGCATGGGGGGTAATCTATCGCCCCAGCATTTT. Translating it yields CASSMGGNLSPQHF. Full variable domain (remainder filled in from reference TRBV7-9 and TRBJ1-5): DTGVSQNPRHKITKRGQNVTFRCDPISEHNRLYWYRQTLGQGPEFLTYFQNEAQLEKSRLLSDRFSAERPKGSFSTLEIQRTEQGDSAMYLCASSMGGNLSPQHFGDGTRLSIL.

This clonotype was found many times. V usage is TRBV6-6 and J usage is TRBJ2-7, with D perhaps given as TRBD1 or TRBD2 (5 bases each). Germline V gene sequence: CDR1 MNHNY, CDR2 SVGAGI (reference sequence). The CDR3 covers 14 residues. The V gene lost 5 bases and the J gene lost 6 bases, with 17 bases spanning the gap. The CDR3: CASSTTGDGAEQYF. The CDR3 DNA reads TGTGCCAGCAGTACGACCGGGGATGGGGCCGAGCAGTACTTC.